The sequence of this T cell receptor (beta chain) was determined in a study of blood T cell repertoires in COVID-19. This table comes from immunoSEQ multiplex PCR, and its TCRdb copy is limited to in-frame clones, with some not included. The table records under 300,000 clones, roughly 83% of them present only once. CDR1 and CDR2 (germline): SGHAT, FQNNGV. Trimming cost V 3 bases and J 1 base; bases outside gene matches: 4. The CDR3 loop spans 15 amino acids. Sequenced sample: peripheral blood. The receptor was derived from a human donor with COVID-19, enrolled during active disease. The donor label of this sample is uncertain. The V call is TRBV11-2, the J call TRBJ1-1, with TRBD1 matching over 8 bases. The CDR3 region is CASSLSGGENTEAFF. In nucleotides, the CDR3 is TGTGCCAGCAGCTTGTCAGGGGGCGAGAACACTGAAGCTTTCTTT.